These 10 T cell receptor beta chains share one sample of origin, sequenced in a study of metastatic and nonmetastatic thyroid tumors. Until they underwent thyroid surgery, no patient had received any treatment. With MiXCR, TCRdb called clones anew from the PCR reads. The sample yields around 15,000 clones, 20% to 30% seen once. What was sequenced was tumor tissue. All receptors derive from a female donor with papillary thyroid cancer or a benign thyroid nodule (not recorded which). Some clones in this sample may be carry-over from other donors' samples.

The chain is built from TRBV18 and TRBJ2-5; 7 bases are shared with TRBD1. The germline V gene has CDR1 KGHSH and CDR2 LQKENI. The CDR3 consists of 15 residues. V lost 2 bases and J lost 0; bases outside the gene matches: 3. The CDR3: CASSPNDRDQETQYF. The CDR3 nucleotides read TGTGCCAGCTCACCAAACGACAGGGACCAAGAGACCCAGTACTTC.

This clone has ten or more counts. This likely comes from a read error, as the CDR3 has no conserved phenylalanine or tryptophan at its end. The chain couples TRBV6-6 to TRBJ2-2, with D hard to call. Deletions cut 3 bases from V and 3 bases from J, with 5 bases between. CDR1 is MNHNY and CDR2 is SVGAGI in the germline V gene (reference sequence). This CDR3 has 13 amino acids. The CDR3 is CASSYSHTGELFL. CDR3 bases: TGTGCCAGCAGTTATTCCCACACCGGGGAGCTGTTTCTT.

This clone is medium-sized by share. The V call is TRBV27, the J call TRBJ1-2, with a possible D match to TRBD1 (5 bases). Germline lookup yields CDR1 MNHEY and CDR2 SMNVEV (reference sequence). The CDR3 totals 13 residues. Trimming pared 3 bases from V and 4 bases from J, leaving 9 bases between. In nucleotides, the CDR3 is TGTGCCAGCAGTTTCGGGGGAGCCTATGGCTACACCTTC. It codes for CASSFGGAYGYTF.

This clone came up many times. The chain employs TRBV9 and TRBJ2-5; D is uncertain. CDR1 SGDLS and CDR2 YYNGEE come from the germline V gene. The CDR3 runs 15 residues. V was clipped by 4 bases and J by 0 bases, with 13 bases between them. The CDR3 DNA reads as TGTGCCAGCAGCCCAGGACGGTCCGACCAAGAGACCCAGTACTTC. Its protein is CASSPGRSDQETQYF.

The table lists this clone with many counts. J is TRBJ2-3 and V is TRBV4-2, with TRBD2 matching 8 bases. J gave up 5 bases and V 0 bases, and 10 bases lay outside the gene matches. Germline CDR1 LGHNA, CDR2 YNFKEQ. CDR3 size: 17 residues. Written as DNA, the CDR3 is TGTGCCAGCAGCCAAGAAGCAGCGGGAGTGATGAGAGATACGCAGTATTTT. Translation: CASSQEAAGVMRDTQYF.

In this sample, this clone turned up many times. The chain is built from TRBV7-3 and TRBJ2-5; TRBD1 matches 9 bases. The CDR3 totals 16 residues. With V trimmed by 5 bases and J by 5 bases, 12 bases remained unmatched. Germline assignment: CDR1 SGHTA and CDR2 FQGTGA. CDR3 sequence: CASSQTGGGVRETQYF. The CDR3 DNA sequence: TGTGCCAGCAGCCAAACAGGGGGCGGTGTGCGGGAGACCCAGTACTTC.

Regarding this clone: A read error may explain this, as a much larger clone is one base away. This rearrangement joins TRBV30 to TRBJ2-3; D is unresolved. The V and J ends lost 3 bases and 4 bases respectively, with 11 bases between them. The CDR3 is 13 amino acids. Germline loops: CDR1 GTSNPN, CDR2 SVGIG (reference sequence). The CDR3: CAWRSLASDTQYF. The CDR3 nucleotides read TGTGCCTGGAGATCCCTGGCTTCAGATACGCAGTATTTT.

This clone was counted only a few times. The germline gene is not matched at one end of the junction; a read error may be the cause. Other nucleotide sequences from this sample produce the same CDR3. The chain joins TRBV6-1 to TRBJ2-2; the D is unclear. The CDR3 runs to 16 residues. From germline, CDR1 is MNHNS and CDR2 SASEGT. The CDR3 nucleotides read TGTGCCAGCAGTGACGCAAGGGTGTGGAACACAGGGGAGCTGTTTTTT. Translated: CASSDARVWNTGELFF.

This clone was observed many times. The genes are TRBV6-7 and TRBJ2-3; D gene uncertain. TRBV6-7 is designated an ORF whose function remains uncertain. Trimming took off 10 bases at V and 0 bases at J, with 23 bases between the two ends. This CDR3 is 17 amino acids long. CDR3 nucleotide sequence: TGTGCCACCTCATATCACCCCTCCTCCAATAGCACAGATACGCAGTATTTT. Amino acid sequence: CATSYHPSSNSTDTQYF.

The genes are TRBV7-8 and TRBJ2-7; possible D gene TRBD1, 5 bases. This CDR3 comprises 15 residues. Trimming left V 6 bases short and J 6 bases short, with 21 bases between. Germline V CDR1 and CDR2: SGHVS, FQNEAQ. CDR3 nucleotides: TGTGCCAGCAGATCCCCCGGACATGGGGCTGTCGAGCAGTACTTC. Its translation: CASRSPGHGAVEQYF.